Below are 29 T cell receptor beta chains sequenced from a single sample in a study of regulatory T cells in long-lasting Graves disease. Time point denoted: newly diagnosed GD, antithyroid drugs for less than 3 months. PBMC-derived RNA was used for the TCR library. iRepertoire HTBI primers and Arm-PCR of CDR3 regions built TCR beta libraries. One entry per CDR3 protein, called by TCRdb with MiXCR from the multiplex PCR reads. Seen here are about 460,000 distinct CDR3 sequences, around 15% observed once, and the top ten hold roughly 15%. This same sample was also taken into another study, of T cells in Graves' hyperthyroidism and ophthalmopathy.

The specimen comprised peripheral blood mononuclear cells (PBMCs), sampled at new diagnosis, from a patient treated with antithyroid drugs. These TCRs come from a woman aged 45-65 years with Graves disease.

The CDR3 DNA follows: TGTGCCACCGGACTAGCGGGCGGCACCGGGGAGCTGTTTTTT. Its protein product is CATGLAGGTGELFF. The rearrangement joins TRBV7-3 to TRBJ2-2; 11 positions match TRBD2. With V trimmed by 10 bases and J by 4 bases, 5 bases remained unmatched. The CDR3 covers 14 residues. The germline CDR1 and CDR2 sequences are SGHTA and FQGTGA.

This clonotype occurred a few times. A read error may explain this, as a much larger clone is one base away. The chain couples TRBV12-3 or TRBV12-4 to TRBJ1-2, with D unclear. The CDR3 runs to 13 residues. With 5 bases removed from V and 0 bases from J, the gap between germline ends came to 7 bases. The CDR3 here is CASSRIANYGYTF. CDR3 nucleotide sequence: TGTGCCAGCAGTCGGATAGCTAACTATGGCTACACCTTC.

This clonotype was seen only a few times. The chain employs TRBV19 and TRBJ2-6, with 9 bases aligning to TRBD1. CDR1 is LNHDA and CDR2 is SQIVND in the germline V gene (reference sequence). V was pared by 6 bases and J by 4 bases, with 7 bases of the junction left unmatched. The CDR3 has 16 residues. Here the CDR3 reads CASSRTGVKGANVLTF. CDR3 DNA: TGTGCCAGTAGCCGGACAGGGGTGAAGGGGGCCAACGTCCTGACTTTC.

Of note for this clonotype: The junction shows a germline mismatch at one end, possibly a read error. J is TRBJ2-5 and V is TRBV28; TRBD1 is a possible D gene (6 bases). CDR3 size: 13 residues. Germline V CDR1 and CDR2: MDHEN, SYDVKM. CDR3 loop: CDSSLNRGETQYF. Here the CDR3 DNA reads TGTGACAGCAGTCTAAATAGGGGGGAGACCCAGTACTTC.

This clonotype appeared a few times. The chain employs TRBV5-1 and TRBJ2-6; D may be TRBD1 (6 bases). Per the germline V gene, CDR1 is SGHRS and CDR2 is YFSETQ. The CDR3 contains 16 residues. V shed 0 bases and J shed 2 bases, with 9 bases lying between them. The CDR3 loop is CASSLAGQTGANVLTF. CDR3 nucleotides: TGCGCCAGCAGCTTGGCCGGACAGACTGGGGCCAACGTCCTGACTTTC. Using reference TRBV5-1 and TRBJ2-6 for the parts outside the CDR3, the full variable domain is KAGVTQTPRYLIKTRGQQVTLSCSPISGHRSVSWYQQTPGQGLQFLFEYFSETQRNKGNFPGRFSGRQFSNSRSEMNVSTLELGDSALYLCASSLAGQTGANVLTFGAGSRLTVL.

This clonotype was detected many times. The rearrangement uses TRBV6-1 and TRBJ2-7, with TRBD2 matching 8 bases. The J segment lost 1 base and the V segment lost 3 bases, leaving 2 bases of the junction unmatched. This CDR3 is built from 14 residues. The germline gives CDR1 MNHNS, CDR2 SASEGT. The CDR3 spells CASSDLAGSYEQYF. CDR3 nucleotides: TGTGCCAGCAGTGACTTAGCGGGATCCTACGAGCAGTACTTC.

The rearrangement links TRBV30 to TRBJ1-3; D is unclear. Trimming left V 0 bases short and J 1 base short, with 7 bases between. The CDR3 loop spans 14 amino acids. Germline V gives CDR1 GTSNPN, CDR2 SVGIG (reference sequence). Here the CDR3 reads CAWSVLTSGNTIYF. Written as DNA, the CDR3 is TGTGCCTGGAGTGTACTAACTTCTGGAAACACCATATATTTT.

V is TRBV10-2 and J is TRBJ1-5; 10 bases agree with TRBD1. The CDR3 has 13 amino acids. The V gene's germline CDR1 is WSHSY and CDR2 SAAADI. J lost 6 bases, V lost 8 bases, and 4 bases had no gene match. Here the CDR3 DNA reads TGCGCCAGCGGGACAGGGGTCGCTCAGCCCCAGCATTTT. The encoded protein is CASGTGVAQPQHF.

This clonotype was picked up many times. V is TRBV5-1 and J is TRBJ2-3; tentative D call: TRBD2 (6 bases). V shed 0 bases and J shed 3 bases, with 17 bases lying between them. The V gene's germline CDR1 is SGHRS and CDR2 YFSETQ. The CDR3 length is 17 residues. The CDR3 region is CASSLVSAGLGTDTQYF. DNA of the CDR3: TGCGCCAGCAGCTTGGTGTCTGCGGGACTGGGTACAGATACGCAGTATTTT.

The chain joins TRBV6-2 or TRBV6-3 to TRBJ2-7; TRBD2 matches at 8 bases. The J call may be in error: the DNA end matches TRBJ2-3 better. The CDR3 is made up of 15 amino acids. Germline V gene sequence: CDR1 MNHEY, CDR2 SVGEGT. CDR3 protein: CASTSGLAGGGTQYF. The CDR3 bases are TGTGCCAGCACTTCCGGACTGGCGGGGGGCGGTACGCAGTATTTT.

This clonotype showed up just a few times. The J gene is TRBJ1-2, the V gene TRBV2; perhaps TRBD1 as D (6 bases). The CDR3 has 12 residues. Trimming cost V 3 bases and J 7 bases, with 9 bases left between them. Germline V gene data show CDR1 as SNHLY and CDR2 as FYNNEI. CDR3 DNA: TGTGCCAGCAGTGATCGACAGGTTGGCTACACCTTC. This encodes CASSDRQVGYTF.

This clonotype has at least ten counts. The chain links TRBV7-8 to TRBJ1-1; D not resolved. This CDR3 contains 15 residues. CDR1 and CDR2 from the germline V gene are SGHVS and FQNEAQ. V shed 5 bases and J shed 0 bases, with 13 bases lying between them. The chain's CDR3 is CASSDHSTMNTEAFF. The CDR3 bases are TGTGCCAGCAGCGACCACAGTACTATGAACACTGAAGCTTTCTTT. The full variable domain, completed using reference TRBV7-8 and TRBJ1-1, is GAGVSQSPRYKVAKRGQDVALRCDPISGHVSLFWYQQALGQGPEFLTYFQNEAQLDKSGLPSDRFFAERPEGSVSTLKIQRTQQEDSAVYLCASSDHSTMNTEAFFGQGTRLTVV.

Notes on this clonotype: A much bigger clone sits one base away, suggesting this may be a read error. The chain combines TRBV12-3 or TRBV12-4 with TRBJ2-7; D perhaps matches TRBD1 (5 bases). V lost 2 bases and J lost 0, with 20 bases in between. CDR3 size: 18 residues. This CDR3 reads CASSLRLGGRGSSYEQYF. The CDR3 DNA follows: TGTGCCAGCAGTTTACGGCTAGGTGGTAGGGGAAGCTCCTACGAGCAGTACTTC.

The V call is TRBV4-2, the J call TRBJ2-3; TRBD2 agrees at 7 bases. The J call is in doubt because the DNA end fits TRBJ2-1 better. This CDR3 contains 16 residues. CDR1 is LGHNA, CDR2 YNFKEQ, per germline. The CDR3 reads CASTSSSGPYSNEQFF. The DNA of the CDR3 is TGTGCCAGCACTTCGTCTAGCGGTCCCTATAGCAATGAGCAGTTCTTC.

This clonotype was observed at least ten times. V and J are TRBV24-1 and TRBJ2-5; D could derive from TRBD1 or TRBD2 (5 bases each). The V and J ends lost 5 bases and 1 base respectively, with 19 bases between them. CDR1 is KGHDR, CDR2 SFDVKD, per germline. CDR3 length: 17 residues. The CDR3 nucleotides read TGTGCCACCAGTGGTACACCCGGGACCCCGTTCCAAGAGACCCAGTACTTC. This gives the protein CATSGTPGTPFQETQYF.

This clonotype showed up many times. The rearrangement links TRBV5-6 to TRBJ2-3; TRBD1 matches 10 bases. The CDR3 runs 16 residues. The germline gives CDR1 SGHDT, CDR2 YYEEEE. The J segment lost 6 bases and the V segment lost 0 bases, leaving 7 bases of the junction unmatched. CDR3 coding DNA: TGTGCCAGCAGCTTGGGACAGGGGGCCGGAGCGGATACGCAGTATTTT. It yields the protein CASSLGQGAGADTQYF.

This clonotype was seen a handful of times. The chain recombines TRBV24-1 with TRBJ2-5; 7 bases map to TRBD1. V shed 4 bases and J 1 base; nucleotides not matched to a gene: 2. CDR1 is KGHDR and CDR2 is SFDVKD in the germline V gene. The CDR3 covers 14 residues. The CDR3 protein is CATSEWDSQETQYF. In DNA, the CDR3 is TGTGCCACCAGTGAGTGGGACAGCCAAGAGACCCAGTACTTC.

The genes are TRBV5-1 and TRBJ1-4; 8 bases agree with TRBD1. The length of the CDR3 is 15 residues. The junction had 4 bases not matched to a gene; V was cut back by 1 base and J by 5 bases. Germline V gene lookup returns CDR1 SGHRS and CDR2 YFSETQ. This CDR3 is CASSLSGGLNEKLFF. The CDR3 nucleotides are TGCGCCAGCAGCTTGTCAGGGGGCCTGAATGAAAAACTGTTTTTT.

This rearrangement joins TRBV10-3 to TRBJ1-1, with 7 bases identical to TRBD1. The germline V gene has CDR1 ENHRY and CDR2 SYGVKD. CDR3 length equals 15 residues. Unmatched junction bases numbered 6, after V lost 0 bases and J lost 5 bases. The CDR3 region is CAISESETGRTEAFF. CDR3 DNA: TGTGCCATCAGTGAGTCTGAGACAGGGCGGACTGAAGCTTTCTTT.

The chain employs TRBV9 and TRBJ2-5, with no clear D. The CDR3 extends over 12 amino acids. V lost 3 bases, J lost 7 bases, and 10 bases lay in between. The germline V gene has CDR1 SGDLS and CDR2 YYNGEE. CDR3 coding DNA: TGTGCCAGCAGCGGAGACCGCGGGACCCAGTACTTC. This gives the protein CASSGDRGTQYF.

This clonotype was counted a few times. This rearrangement joins TRBV7-9 to TRBJ2-7; D may be TRBD2 (5 bases). The ends were cut back, 3 bases at V and 7 bases at J, with 22 bases in the middle. The CDR3 is 16 residues long. Germline assignment: CDR1 SEHNR and CDR2 FQNEAQ (reference sequence). CDR3 DNA sequence: TGTGCCAGCAGCTTTAACGGGTGGGAGTACCCTACAGAGCAGTACTTC. Protein product: CASSFNGWEYPTEQYF.

There are many counts of this clonotype. This chain links TRBV6-2 or TRBV6-3 with TRBJ2-1; 13 positions match TRBD2. Trimming at V came to 6 bases and at J to 2 bases, leaving 7 bases not matched to a gene. The germline V gene encodes CDR1 MNHEY and CDR2 SVGEGT. This CDR3 is built from 17 residues. The CDR3 here is CASRHGTSGATYNEQFF. For the CDR3, the DNA is TGTGCCAGCAGACACGGGACTAGCGGGGCGACCTACAATGAGCAGTTCTTC.

This clonotype was counted between two and nine times. V is TRBV5-1 and J is TRBJ1-1; D is unclear. V was trimmed by 0 bases and J by 7 bases, leaving 10 bases between them. Germline CDR1 is SGHRS and CDR2 is YFSETQ. The CDR3 loop spans 13 amino acids. This chain's CDR3 is CASSLGQANEAFF. The CDR3, as DNA: TGCGCCAGCAGCTTGGGCCAGGCTAATGAAGCTTTCTTT.

The rearrangement uses TRBV5-5 and TRBJ2-3; possible D gene TRBD2, 6 bases. In germline, CDR1 is SGHKS, CDR2 YYEKEE (reference sequence). CDR3 length: 16 amino acids. V shed 0 bases and J shed 1 base, with 12 bases lying between them. The DNA for the CDR3 is TGTGCCAGCAGCTTGGGGGGCGGGACCCGCACAGATACGCAGTATTTT. Translation gives CASSLGGGTRTDTQYF.

Concerning this clonotype: This may come from a read error, since a much larger clone is one base off. This chain uses TRBV28 with TRBJ2-5; no reliable D call. The CDR3 sequence is 14 residues long. The germline V gene encodes CDR1 MDHEN and CDR2 SYDVKM. V lost 2 bases to trimming and J lost 1 base, with 8 bases between them. CDR3 nucleotide sequence: TGTGCCAGCAGTTTAGGGAAGTCCCAAGAGACCCAGTACTTC. Translation: CASSLGKSQETQYF.

At least ten counts were recorded for this clonotype. DNA for the CDR3: TGTGCCAGCTACAGCGGGATCGACAATGAGCAGTTCTTC. Amino acid sequence: CASYSGIDNEQFF. The chain carries TRBV6-1 and TRBJ2-1; 7 bases fit TRBD2. V trimming: 8 bases; J trimming: 5 bases; junction bases outside the gene matches: 6. CDR1 is MNHNS, CDR2 SASEGT, per germline. There are 13 residues in the CDR3.

This clonotype was detected ten times or more. The chain joins TRBV11-2 to TRBJ2-1; 14 nucleotides line up with TRBD2. CDR3 size: 18 residues. The J segment lost 9 bases and the V segment lost 7 bases, leaving 17 bases of the junction unmatched. Germline CDR1 and CDR2: SGHAT and FQNNGV. The CDR3: CASTERGGGLAGDFEQFF. The CDR3 DNA follows: TGTGCCAGCACCGAACGTGGGGGGGGACTAGCGGGAGATTTTGAGCAGTTCTTC.

This clonotype was detected ten times or more. The rearrangement uses TRBV29-1 and TRBJ2-1, with D possibly TRBD1 on 5 matching bases. The germline V and J ends were trimmed by 0 bases and 4 bases, with 13 bases remaining between them. Germline CDR1 and CDR2: SQVTM and ANQGSEA. There are 15 residues in the CDR3. The CDR3 bases are TGCAGCGTTGAAGATCAGGGCAGAGAGTACAATGAGCAGTTCTTC. This codes for CSVEDQGREYNEQFF.

This clonotype was detected a few times. J is TRBJ2-1 and V is TRBV11-2; 11 nucleotides match TRBD2. The CDR3 sequence is 17 residues long. Germline assignment: CDR1 SGHAT and CDR2 FQNNGV. V shed 4 bases and J 2 bases; nucleotides not matched to a gene: 7. Here the CDR3 DNA reads TGTGCCAGCAGCTCGATAGGTAGCGGGAGGGCCTACAATGAGCAGTTCTTC. Amino acids: CASSSIGSGRAYNEQFF.